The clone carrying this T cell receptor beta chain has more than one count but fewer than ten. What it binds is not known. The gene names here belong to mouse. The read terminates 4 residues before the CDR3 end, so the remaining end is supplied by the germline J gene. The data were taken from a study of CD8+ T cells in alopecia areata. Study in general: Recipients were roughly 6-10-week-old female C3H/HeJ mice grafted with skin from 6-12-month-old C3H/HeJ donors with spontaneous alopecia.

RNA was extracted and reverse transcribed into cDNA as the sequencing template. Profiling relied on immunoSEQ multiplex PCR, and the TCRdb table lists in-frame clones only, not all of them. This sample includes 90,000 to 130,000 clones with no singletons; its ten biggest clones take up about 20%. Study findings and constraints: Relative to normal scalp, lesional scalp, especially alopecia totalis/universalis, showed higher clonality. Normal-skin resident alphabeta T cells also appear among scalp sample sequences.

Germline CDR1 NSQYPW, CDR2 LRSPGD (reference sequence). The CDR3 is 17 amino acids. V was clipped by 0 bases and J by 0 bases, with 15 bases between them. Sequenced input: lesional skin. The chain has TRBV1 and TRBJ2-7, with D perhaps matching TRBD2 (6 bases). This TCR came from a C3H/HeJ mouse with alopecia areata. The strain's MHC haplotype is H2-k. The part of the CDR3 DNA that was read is TGCACCTGCAGTGCAGATCTGAAGCTGGGGAGCTCCTAT. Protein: CTCSADLKLGSSY. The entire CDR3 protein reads CTCSADLKLGSSYEQYF.